The next 3 T cell receptor beta chains were all read from a single sample in a study of a mutant IDH1 vaccine in newly diagnosed glioma. As to time point: week 5, during vaccination. Every single dose of the vaccine, 300 ug of mutant IDH1 20-mer peptide, came with topical imiquimod. No cognate antigen is known for these TCRs. TCRdb keeps only in-frame clones here, not all; method: immunoSEQ multiplex PCR. The sample has approximately 10,000 clones; roughly 84% are singletons. The sequences come from PBMCs, collected from a glioma patient whose treatment included an IDH1 peptide vaccine. The receptors were sampled from a woman aged 40-49 years with glioma. Some clones in this sample may be carry-over from other donors' samples.

The chain recombines TRBV28 with TRBJ2-7; TRBD2 is a possible D gene (6 bases). The CDR3 sequence is 13 residues long. Germline CDR1 is MDHEN and CDR2 is SYDVKM. V was clipped by 5 bases and J by 3 bases, with 11 bases between them. CDR3 residues: CASSKDGSYEQYF. The CDR3 DNA reads TGTGCCAGCAGTAAGGACGGGAGCTACGAGCAGTACTTC.

The V and J genes are TRBV25-1 and TRBJ2-7; TRBD2 agrees at 7 bases. CDR1 is MGHDK, CDR2 SYGVNS, per germline. After removal of 5 bases from V and 4 bases from J, the junction contained 2 bases not matched to a gene. The CDR3 contains 12 residues. The CDR3 coding sequence is TGTGCCAGCAGTCCGGGGGGATACGAGCAGTACTTC. Its translation: CASSPGGYEQYF.

The V gene is TRBV11-2, the J gene TRBJ1-5; no definite D call. Germline V gene data show CDR1 as SGHAT and CDR2 as FQNNGV. The V gene lost 5 bases and the J gene lost 0 bases, with 11 bases spanning the gap. This CDR3 has 15 residues. CDR3 residues: CASSHSGVSNQPQHF. The CDR3 nucleotides read TGTGCCAGCAGCCATAGTGGGGTTAGCAATCAGCCCCAGCATTTT. Supplemented by reference TRBV11-2 and TRBJ1-5, the full variable domain reads EAGVAQSPRYKIIEKRQSVAFWCNPISGHATLYWYQQILGQGPKLLIQFQNNGVVDDSQLPKDRFSAERLKGVDSTLKIQPAKLEDSAVYLCASSHSGVSNQPQHFGDGTRLSIL.